This TCR beta chain originates from a study of cytomegalovirus exposure and HLA in healthy donors (dated by TCRdb to the late 2010s). In the study overall: According to an earlier analysis of several hundred of the donors, about 179 million T cells yielded roughly 110 million unique TCR beta sequences and about 300 Gb of sequence data. Approximately 310 gigabases of sequencing data and some 85 million unique TCR sequences were included in an early release covering about 600 HLA-typed donors. Among the approximately 430 genotyped donors, about 83% belonged to the genetic ancestry cluster associated with self-reported Caucasian donors. The aim of the study was to test whether cataloging public T cell receptors could identify signatures of past pathogen exposure. The study profiled the T cell repertoires of hundreds of subjects by immunosequencing and related them to cytomegalovirus serostatus. Besides the first cohort of some 670 subjects, a separate validation cohort made up of over a hundred different subjects was used. To predict cytomegalovirus infection status, the study combined high-throughput TCR immunosequencing, statistical association of individual TCRs with disease status, and machine learning. In a later analysis, previously published TCR beta repertoires from 600 to 850 donors were re-analyzed and high-resolution HLA genotyping was added so that TCR occurrence patterns could be studied. In the later analysis, no new phenotypic data were used to find candidate immune exposures; instead, reliance was placed on TCR beta sequences and their occurrence across donors. An earlier analysis of 587 of the donors used high-throughput TCR beta sequencing to judge whether each TCR beta V gene segment behaved as functional or pseudogenic. Donor age, sex, ethnicity and CMV serostatus were compiled alongside the repertoire data. In a later genetic analysis, genome-wide SNP genotypes for about three fifths of the roughly 670 donors were used, and that subset was treated as a discovery cohort. Every repertoire in the discovery cohort had been generated on one and the same sequencing platform. HLA typing covered class I and class II loci at four-digit resolution. Typing coverage varied by locus: roughly 620-640 donors for A, B, C, DRB1 and DQB1; more than 500 for DQA1; more than 600 for DPA1; 450 to 480 for DPB1. Four to six DR-DQ haplotypes were handled as single units for association and clustering, since linkage in the cohort was strong. Among about 390 genotyped donors of the cohort, an average of about 240,000 unique TCR beta nucleotide sequences were sequenced per donor, about a sixth of them non-productive. Results and caveats for the whole study, not just this receptor: An earlier analysis of 450 to 750 of the donors showed that most TCR beta V segments appeared in productive rearrangements either about 87% or about 30% of the time, which broadly matched IMGT annotations. A few of the identified cytomegalovirus-associated TCR beta chains were confirmed in vitro to be specific for cytomegalovirus antigens. A cluster of highly shared sequence variants was judged likely to represent a technical artifact of the sequencing pipeline. Some IMGT-functional V segments, including TRBV6-2 and TRBV6-3, could not be told apart with the 87-base-pair reads, so those segments were excluded. For the cohort, immune exposure information was limited to CMV serostatus. A later analysis reported that several top co-occurrence clusters appeared linked to parvovirus B19, influenza, CMV and Epstein-Barr virus. A later genetic analysis reported fewer N-insertions in productive TCRs among donors in an Asian-associated ancestry cluster than the roughly 700-donor mean. Because HLA typing was missing for some donors at each locus, association tests included only the typed subset. In a later analysis, most CMV-associated TCR beta chains were found to appear HLA-restricted, with HLA associations seemingly driven largely by CMV exposure. The classifier was reported to diagnose cytomegalovirus status with high specificity and sensitivity in both the original cohort and the validation cohort. Across donors, most TCR sequences were observed very rarely, whereas some public TCRs were present in many individuals. Correlated functional status among segregating V segments might reflect linkage disequilibrium, but an unknown experimental factor could not be ruled out. Because counts were too low, seventeen rarely observed V segments, including chromosome 9 orphons, were excluded from the earlier analysis of 587 of the donors. In a later analysis, TCR association rates were found to vary across HLA loci, with the most associated TCRs seen for DRB1 alleles and the fewest for HLA-C alleles. When HLA alleles, especially DR and DQ, strongly co-occurred, attributing TCR associations to individual alleles was difficult. A total of around 150 TCR beta chains were listed by the study as associated with cytomegalovirus. A further reported finding was that TCR beta sequences accurately predicted the HLA-A and HLA-B alleles for most subjects in the first cohort. The authors suggested that the approach could potentially be generalized to other disease states and immunological phenotypes. An association between a missense DCLRE1C variant and V-gene and J-gene trimming of TCR beta chains was found in a later genetic analysis and replicated in an independent cohort. The cohort was sequenced for TCR beta chains only, and without alpha or paired-chain data the features that could be detected were limited. The presence/absence analyses assumed that sequencing depth was roughly uniform across donors, and that assumption may not be true. In a later analysis, 16,951 TCR beta sequences were associated with specific HLA alleles at a false discovery rate of 0.05. In a later analysis, HLA-associated TCR beta chains were found to be more clonally expanded and to have lower generation probabilities than equally common non-associated chains.

In total, just over 650 healthy bone marrow donors made up the cohort. At the time of sampling, all cohort members were nominally healthy, though unrecorded immune exposures were likely present. The donor tested CMV seropositive, placing the donor among the approximately 310 seropositive members of the cohort. Each donor provided a peripheral blood sample, and peripheral blood mononuclear cells were used for TCR beta sequencing. The Qiagen DNeasy Blood Extraction Kit was used to extract genomic DNA from the blood cell samples. Receptor amplification or capture employed the immunoSEQ multiplex PCR assay. For the multiplex PCR, a mixture combining 60 forward primers for TCR Vbeta segments and 13 reverse primers for TCR Jbeta segments was used. A multiplex PCR assay on genomic DNA amplified the CDR3 region of rearranged TCR beta genes. On the Illumina HiSeq System, the amplified TCR beta libraries were sequenced as 87-base-pair reads. For the original study's pipeline: Across the 500 to 850 repertoires, a later analysis counted 60 million to 90 million unique TCR beta chains, 9 million to 14 million of which were shared by at least two donors. Raw reads were error-corrected and collapsed into unique sequences by a nearest-neighbor algorithm in which closely related sequences were merged to remove PCR and sequencing errors. V, D and J gene segments were assigned by aligning CDR3 sequences to IMGT reference sequences. For a sequence to be retained, a match of at least six nucleotides was required to both a V gene segment and a J gene segment. Rearrangements were classified as productive when the CDR3 lacked stop codons and remained in frame with V and J, and all other rearrangements were classified as non-productive. CDR3 was defined according to IMGT convention as the region running from the second conserved V-encoded cysteine to the conserved J-encoded phenylalanine. The earlier analysis of about 610 of the donors excluded sequences that lacked an unambiguous match to a single V gene segment. An earlier analysis of several hundred of the donors called V segments functional above 56.7% productive rearrangements and segregating when the between-donor standard deviation exceeded 5%. A statistical classification framework was built for diagnosing cytomegalovirus status from the catalog of TCR beta chain sequences. A later analysis assigned V and J genes by comparing TCR nucleotide sequences with IMGT/GENE-DB human TR gene sequences. A later analysis assigned CDR3 sequences and most-parsimonious VDJ recombination scenarios with the TCRdist pipeline. In a later analysis, each TCR beta chain was defined by its CDR3 amino acid sequence together with its V-gene family, and reads lacking a unique V-gene family were excluded. To address suspected cross-contamination and a sequencing artifact, a later analysis removed around 590 highly shared, low-generation-probability nucleotide sequences. For each public chain, a later analysis derived a clonal expansion index from normalized ranks of inferred template counts within each repertoire. In a later analysis, generation probabilities were computed with a VDJ recombination model fitted to out-of-frame rearrangements, and the resulting probabilities were checked against IGoR. In a later analysis, hypergeometric tests were used to score TCR-TCR, TCR-HLA and TCR-CMV co-occurrence, with a repertoire-size bias correction applied to TCR pairs. False discovery rates were estimated in a later analysis by permuting HLA or CMV assignments 20 times. A later analysis grouped co-occurring TCRs with DBSCAN, adding TCRdist sequence similarity when clustering within HLA-allele-positive subsets. For co-occurrence clustering, repertoires with fewer than 30,000 or more than 120,000 public chains were excluded, along with 4 to 6 repertoires with anomalous nucleotide sharing. TCRdb re-hosts the immuneACCESS table, in-frame sequences only. Its copies lack some clones; in the studies checked, an unresolved V gene accounts for under half of them, and the cause for the rest is not known. The V and J calls and clone size come from that table; D and trimming were worked out from the DNA. A total of around 150,000 clones appear in this sample, around three quarters of them only once. The ten largest clonotypes hold 7.1% of the sample.

Comment on this clone: Its target antigen remains unknown. Per-nucleotide qualities are absent, and no much larger clonotype sits a single base away.

The germline V gene (reference sequence) sets CDR1 to LNHDA and CDR2 to SQIVND. Including the terminal cysteine and phenylalanine, the CDR3 comprises 13 residues. Here the CDR3 DNA is all that survives: 39 bases in frame from base 1. Trimming costs V 5 bases and J 2 bases, and their ends lie 9 bases apart. The rearrangement combines TRBV19 with TRBJ2-5, with no D gene named confidently. The receptor's source is a man in his forties or fifties in good health and CMV-seropositive. The sequencing sample was made of PBMCs. The CDR3 in this case is CASSEVLQETQYF. The DNA is TGTGCCAGTAGTGAGGTACTTCAAGAGACCCAGTACTTC.